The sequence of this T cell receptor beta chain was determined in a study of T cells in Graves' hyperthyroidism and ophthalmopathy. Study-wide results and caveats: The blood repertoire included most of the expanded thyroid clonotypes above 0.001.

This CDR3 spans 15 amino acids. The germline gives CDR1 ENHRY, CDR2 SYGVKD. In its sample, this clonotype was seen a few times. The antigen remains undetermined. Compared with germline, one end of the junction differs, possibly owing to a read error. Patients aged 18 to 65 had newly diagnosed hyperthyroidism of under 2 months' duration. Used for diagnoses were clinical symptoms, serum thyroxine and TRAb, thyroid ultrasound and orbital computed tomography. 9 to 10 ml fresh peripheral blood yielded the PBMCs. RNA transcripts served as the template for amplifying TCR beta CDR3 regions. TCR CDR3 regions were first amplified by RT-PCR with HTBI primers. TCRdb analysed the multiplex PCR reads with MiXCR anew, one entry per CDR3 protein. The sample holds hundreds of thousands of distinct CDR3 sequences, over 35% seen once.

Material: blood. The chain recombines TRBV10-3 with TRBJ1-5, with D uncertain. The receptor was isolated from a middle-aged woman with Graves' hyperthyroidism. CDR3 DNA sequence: TGTGCCAGCAGTCCCGACGGACTCCCAAATCAGCCCCAGCATTTT. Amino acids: CASSPDGLPNQPQHF.